This entry features one TCR beta chain sequence. This CDR3 is 14 amino acids long. Germline CDR1 MGHRA, CDR2 YSYEKL. V trimming: 1 base; J trimming: 9 bases; junction bases outside the gene matches: 6. The data stem from a study of cytomegalovirus exposure and HLA in healthy donors. Across the whole study: A prior study identified approximately 120 million unique TCR beta sequences from 200 million or so T cells.

PCR primers comprised 60 Vbeta and 13 Jbeta primers. Original processing methods: Later work found 80 million or so unique TCR beta chains, with about 10 million shared. The method was immunoSEQ multiplex PCR; TCRdb's version includes in-frame clones alone and lacks a portion of them. V and J calls and clone size are given by that table; D and trimming were obtained from the DNA. This sample has some 140,000 clones, with approximately 80% found just once. What was sequenced was PBMCs. This clonotype was sampled from a woman aged 40-49 years in good health and CMV-seronegative. This sequence joins TRBV4-1 and TRBJ2-4, with 7 bases matching TRBD2. The CDR3 DNA reads as TGCGCCAGCAGCCAAGTTGGGGGGGGAGGCATTCAGTACTTC. Protein product: CASSQVGGGGIQYF.